This T cell receptor beta chain was retrieved from a study of cytomegalovirus exposure and HLA in healthy donors. Study overall: Unique TCR beta sequences numbering over 100 million came from about 180 million T cells in an earlier analysis. The study placed about 81% of its 350 to 400 genotyped donors in the Caucasian-associated ancestry cluster. Findings and caveats of the study: In a later analysis, DRB1 alleles had the most associated TCRs; HLA-C alleles the fewest.

60 Vbeta and 13 Jbeta primers were used in PCR. TCRdb's copy holds only in-frame clones and misses some; the assay was immunoSEQ multiplex PCR. The sample carries around 100,000 clones, around 68% recorded once. CDR1 and CDR2 from the germline V gene are MDHEN and SYDVKM. The CDR3 has 15 residues. J gave up 0 bases and V 3 bases, and 2 bases lay outside the gene matches. This clone appeared a few times. Its antigen is unidentified. The source of this sequence is a woman aged 35 to 49 in good health and CMV-seropositive. The specimen was PBMCs. The chain employs TRBV28 and TRBJ2-7; 10 nucleotides line up with TRBD2. The CDR3 reads CASSFSGRTSYEQYF. The DNA for the CDR3 is TGTGCCAGCAGTTTTAGCGGGAGGACCTCCTACGAGCAGTACTTC. The whole variable domain, filled in from reference TRBV28 and TRBJ2-7, reads DVKVTQSSRYLVKRTGEKVFLECVQDMDHENMFWYRQDPGLGLRLIYFSYDVKMKEKGDIPEGYSVSREKKERFSLILESASTNQTSMYLCASSFSGRTSYEQYFGPGTRLTVT.